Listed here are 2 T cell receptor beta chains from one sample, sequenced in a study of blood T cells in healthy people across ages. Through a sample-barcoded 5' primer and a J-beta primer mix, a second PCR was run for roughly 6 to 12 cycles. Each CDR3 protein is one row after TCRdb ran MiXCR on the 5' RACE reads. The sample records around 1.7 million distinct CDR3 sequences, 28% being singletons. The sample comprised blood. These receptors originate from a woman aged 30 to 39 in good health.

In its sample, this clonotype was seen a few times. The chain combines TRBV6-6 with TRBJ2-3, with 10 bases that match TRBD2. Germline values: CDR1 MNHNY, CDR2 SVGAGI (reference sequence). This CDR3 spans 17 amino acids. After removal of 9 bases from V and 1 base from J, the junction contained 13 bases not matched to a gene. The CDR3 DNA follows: TGTGCCAGACGATTTGGAGCGGGGGGGCCTCGCACAGATACGCAGTATTTT. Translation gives CARRFGAGGPRTDTQYF.

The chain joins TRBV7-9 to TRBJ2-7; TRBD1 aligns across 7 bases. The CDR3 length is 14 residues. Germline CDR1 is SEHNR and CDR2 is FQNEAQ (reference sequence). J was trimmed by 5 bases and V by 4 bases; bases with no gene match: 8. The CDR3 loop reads CASSSPQGENEQYF. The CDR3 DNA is TGTGCCAGCAGCTCGCCTCAGGGGGAAAACGAGCAGTACTTC.